These T cell receptor beta chains were read from a single sample in a study of blood T cell repertoires in COVID-19. Repertoires were generated with immunoSEQ multiplex PCR, while TCRdb's copy carries only in-frame clones and drops some. The sample has 200,000 to 250,000 clones, approximately 86% seen once; the top ten hold 1.5%. The sample consisted of peripheral blood. The receptor source for this set is a man aged 18 to 35 with active or convalescent COVID-19. Each CDR3 is given with its conserved first and last residue. The D gene is left open where the match is weak.

j_call,d_call,v_call,cdr3_aa
TRBJ1-6,TRBD1,TRBV7-9,CASSSAQGGLSNSPLHF
TRBJ2-1,TRBD2,TRBV28,CASSPGTRNNEQFF
TRBJ1-2,-,TRBV7-3,CASSLTTDTGNEGGYTF
TRBJ2-7,TRBD1,TRBV4-3,CASSPAGTGVLGDEQYF
TRBJ2-1,TRBD2,TRBV2,CASSELGLAGDNEQFF
TRBJ1-2,-,TRBV7-2,CASSSYREATNYGYTF
TRBJ2-3,TRBD1,TRBV2,CASNDRGTSTDTQYF
TRBJ1-1,-,TRBV7-2,CASSLAWGPNTEAFF
TRBJ2-1,-,TRBV6-5,CASSYGGPGSNEQFF
TRBJ2-1,TRBD2,TRBV6-4,CASSDSTSGSNEQFF
TRBJ1-2,-,TRBV19,CASSISLQSPEHYGYTF
TRBJ1-2,TRBD1,TRBV29-1,CSAWDSSNYGYTF
TRBJ1-2,-,TRBV6-1,CASSEAISEANYGYTF
TRBJ1-1,TRBD1,TRBV7-2,CASSRTGNTEAFF
TRBJ2-3,TRBD2,TRBV3-1/TRBV3-2,CASSQDRGLAGGDTQYF
TRBJ2-7,-,TRBV24-1,CATSESGRSYEQYF
TRBJ2-1,TRBD2,TRBV19,CASNLAGVDNEQFF
TRBJ2-7,-,TRBV30,CAWSPSYEQYF
TRBJ2-3,TRBD2,TRBV6-5,CASSYRGVRSTDTQYF
TRBJ2-6,TRBD1,TRBV9,CASSPNPGGQEAGANVLTF
TRBJ1-6,TRBD1,TRBV11-1,CASSRGQGAIGSPLHF
TRBJ1-1,TRBD1,TRBV29-1,CSAWDRDSTEAFF
TRBJ1-2,-,TRBV9,CASSVEGRAIYGYTF
TRBJ2-5,-,TRBV6-5,CASSPSGIIETQYF
TRBJ1-2,TRBD1,TRBV3-1/TRBV3-2,CASSPVAGQGYGGYGYTF
TRBJ1-1,TRBD1,TRBV19,CASSIAGQGPTEAFF
TRBJ1-1,TRBD1,TRBV7-3,CASSRRGAGPPTIMNTEAFF
TRBJ2-6,-,TRBV7-2,CASSSRPRESGANVLTF
TRBJ2-1,-,TRBV21-1,CASSKAFSGRESYNEQFF
TRBJ1-3,-,TRBV6-1,CASSEGAPSGNTIYF
TRBJ1-2,TRBD1,TRBV27,CASSRTGEGWGYTF
TRBJ1-2,TRBD1,TRBV11-2,CASSWPGQGHYGYTF
TRBJ2-1,-,TRBV19,CASSWSSSYNEQFF
TRBJ2-1,TRBD2,TRBV7-2,CASAGTSGYNEQFF
TRBJ1-2,-,TRBV7-8,CASSPLRERGGYTF
TRBJ2-7,-,TRBV3-1/TRBV3-2,CASSQGAGTYEQYF
TRBJ2-1,-,TRBV24-1,CATSVSGRNEQFF
TRBJ2-1,TRBD2,TRBV6-2/TRBV6-3,CASSYSSTAGVEQFF
TRBJ2-1,-,TRBV7-9,CASSYAGLLHNEQFF
TRBJ1-5,-,TRBV30,CAWRGRGGNQPQHF
TRBJ1-3,-,TRBV6-2/TRBV6-3,CASSPRSNTIYF
TRBJ1-2,TRBD1,TRBV19,CASSTQPGQAVHNGYTF